Shown below are 16 T cell receptor beta chains from a single sample sequenced in a study of shared clonotypes between healthy human individuals. Sequencing was performed with immunoSEQ multiplex PCR; in TCRdb, only in-frame clones are kept and a portion is missing. The sample has millions of clones, approximately 95% seen once; the top ten hold about 0.39%. Input material: naive CD4+ T cells from PBMCs. Indicated subset: CD45RA+ positively selected. The receptors originated from a man between 18 and 35 years old in good health. Some clones in this sample may be carry-over from other donors' samples.

CDR3 bases: TGTGCCAGCAGCCGGTCCGGACAGGGCAATCAGCCCCAGCATTTT. This sequence encodes CASSRSGQGNQPQHF. This chain uses TRBV28 with TRBJ1-5; 7 bases map to TRBD1. CDR3 length: 15 amino acids. Per germline, CDR1 MDHEN and CDR2 SYDVKM. The V and J ends lost 6 bases and 2 bases, in that order; junction bases with no gene match: 7.

This sequence joins TRBV5-6 and TRBJ2-1; D is unresolved. Germline CDR1 reads SGHDT; CDR2 reads YYEEEE. This CDR3 spans 16 amino acids. The V gene lost 0 bases and the J gene lost 0 bases, with 10 bases spanning the gap. In nucleotides, the CDR3 is TGTGCCAGCAGCTTGGTTCTAGGTAGCTCCTACAATGAGCAGTTCTTC. Protein product: CASSLVLGSSYNEQFF.

The V gene is TRBV2, the J gene TRBJ1-4; D is uncertain. There are 16 residues in the CDR3. Germline lookup yields CDR1 SNHLY and CDR2 FYNNEI. Trimming pared 4 bases from V and 4 bases from J, leaving 16 bases between. CDR3 loop: CASSGTTARINEKLFF. The CDR3 DNA sequence: TGTGCCAGCAGTGGTACAACTGCGAGGATTAATGAAAAACTGTTTTTT.

This chain connects TRBV19 to TRBJ2-6; D possibly corresponds to TRBD2 (5 bases). Trimming took off 7 bases at V and 3 bases at J, with 10 bases between the two ends. CDR3 size: 14 residues. Germline V gene lookup returns CDR1 LNHDA and CDR2 SQIVND (reference sequence). This CDR3 reads CASTLSGGANVLTF. In DNA form, the CDR3 reads TGTGCCAGTACGTTGAGCGGTGGGGCCAACGTCCTGACTTTC.

This clone was recorded once. The chain employs TRBV6-1 and TRBJ2-1, with D unresolved. V lost 1 base and J 3 bases, leaving 13 bases between the germline ends. CDR1 and CDR2 (germline): MNHNS, SASEGT. The CDR3 contains 16 residues. This chain's CDR3 is CASSEGPQIGYNEQFF. The CDR3 DNA reads as TGTGCCAGCAGTGAAGGGCCCCAGATTGGCTACAATGAGCAGTTCTTC.

A word on this clone: The same CDR3 can be traced to other DNA sequences in this sample. CDR3: CASSLGPPGEQYF. CDR3 in DNA: TGCGCCAGCAGCCTGGGACCCCCGGGAGAGCAGTACTTC. The genes are TRBV5-1 and TRBJ2-7, with D perhaps assigned TRBD1 or TRBD2 (5 bases each). Trimming left V 4 bases short and J 7 bases short, with 15 bases between. The CDR3 is 13 residues long. Germline V gene data show CDR1 as SGHRS and CDR2 as YFSETQ.

The V call is TRBV29-1, the J call TRBJ1-4; possibly TRBD1 for D (6 bases). The CDR3 spans 14 residues. Germline V CDR1 and CDR2: SQVTM, ANQGSEA. V was trimmed by 6 bases and J by 6 bases, leaving 17 bases between them. The CDR3, as DNA: TGCAGCGTGGGCCTGGGGGCGGCTGATGAAAAACTGTTTTTT. This codes for CSVGLGAADEKLFF.

V gene TRBV19 combines with J gene TRBJ2-3; 7 bases match TRBD2. V lost 3 bases and J lost 1; bases outside the gene matches: 10. The CDR3 is 17 amino acids. Germline CDR1 and CDR2: LNHDA and SQIVND (reference sequence). For the CDR3, the DNA is TGTGCCAGTAGTATCGGGGGGTATCAAGGCGGCACAGATACGCAGTATTTT. It is translated as CASSIGGYQGGTDTQYF.

The rearrangement links TRBV5-6 to TRBJ2-3; no clear D. The CDR3 runs 15 residues. V was pared by 0 bases and J by 2 bases, with 10 bases between. From germline, CDR1 is SGHDT and CDR2 YYEEEE. The CDR3 DNA is TGTGCCAGCAGCTTGGGGCCTGGCGCCACAGATACGCAGTATTTT. It specifies CASSLGPGATDTQYF.

CDR3 residues: CASIIGGSSGNTIYF. The CDR3 region has the DNA TGTGCCAGCATTATAGGGGGCAGCTCTGGAAACACCATATATTTT. The chain recombines TRBV28 with TRBJ1-3, with 7 positions matching TRBD1. The CDR3 length is 15 residues. Trimming took 7 bases from V and 0 from J; bases not matched to a gene: 6. Germline lookup yields CDR1 MDHEN and CDR2 SYDVKM.

This chain links TRBV29-1 with TRBJ1-3; no clear D gene. With 0 bases removed from V and 4 bases from J, the gap between germline ends came to 10 bases. CDR1 and CDR2 (germline): SQVTM, ANQGSEA. The CDR3 loop spans 14 amino acids. CDR3 DNA sequence: TGCAGCGTTGAAGATAGAGGTCTCGGAAACACCATATATTTT. This sequence encodes CSVEDRGLGNTIYF.

The chain carries TRBV7-9 and TRBJ2-7, with 11 bases matching TRBD2. This CDR3 comprises 18 residues. Germline CDR1 SEHNR, CDR2 FQNEAQ (reference sequence). The trim removed 0 bases at V and 3 bases at J, leaving 10 bases unmatched. CDR3 DNA sequence: TGTGCCAGCAGCTTAGCGGGGAAGACTAGCGGGAATATCTACGAGCAGTACTTC. It translates to CASSLAGKTSGNIYEQYF. The whole variable domain, filled in from reference TRBV7-9 and TRBJ2-7, reads DTGVSQNPRHKITKRGQNVTFRCDPISEHNRLYWYRQTLGQGPEFLTYFQNEAQLEKSRLLSDRFSAERPKGSFSTLEIQRTEQGDSAMYLCASSLAGKTSGNIYEQYFGPGTRLTVT.

The chain recombines TRBV2 with TRBJ2-1; 7 nucleotides agree with TRBD1. The trim removed 6 bases at V and 7 bases at J, leaving 6 bases unmatched. Germline V lookup: CDR1 SNHLY, CDR2 FYNNEI. The CDR3 consists of 13 residues. The CDR3 is CASSGYRGNEQFF. DNA of the CDR3: TGTGCCAGCAGCGGCTACAGGGGTAATGAGCAGTTCTTC.

The chain has TRBV25-1 and TRBJ1-4; D is possibly TRBD1 (5 bases). V was pared by 3 bases and J by 2 bases, with 16 bases between. The germline gives CDR1 MGHDK, CDR2 SYGVNS. The CDR3 sequence is 17 residues long. The CDR3 protein is CASSDPPSGRTNEKLFF. The CDR3 DNA reads TGTGCCAGCAGTGACCCACCGTCGGGACGGACTAATGAAAAACTGTTTTTT.

This chain connects TRBV6-1 to TRBJ1-1, with unresolved D. Per the germline V gene, CDR1 is MNHNS and CDR2 is SASEGT. The length of the CDR3 is 13 residues. V was pared by 2 bases and J by 4 bases, with 8 bases between. The CDR3 DNA follows: TGTGCCAGCAGTGAAAAGGGTCCCACTGAAGCTTTCTTT. Its translation is CASSEKGPTEAFF.

V gene TRBV5-4 combines with J gene TRBJ2-1; the match to TRBD2 covers 13 bases. Looked up from germline, CDR1 is SGHNT and CDR2 is YYREEE (reference sequence). This CDR3 has 17 residues. V shed 2 bases, J shed 9 bases, and the junction held 11 bases outside the gene matches. CDR3 DNA sequence: TGTGCCAGCAGCTTAGCCCTACTAGCGGGAGGGCCGGGTGAGCAGTTCTTC. Amino acid sequence: CASSLALLAGGPGEQFF.